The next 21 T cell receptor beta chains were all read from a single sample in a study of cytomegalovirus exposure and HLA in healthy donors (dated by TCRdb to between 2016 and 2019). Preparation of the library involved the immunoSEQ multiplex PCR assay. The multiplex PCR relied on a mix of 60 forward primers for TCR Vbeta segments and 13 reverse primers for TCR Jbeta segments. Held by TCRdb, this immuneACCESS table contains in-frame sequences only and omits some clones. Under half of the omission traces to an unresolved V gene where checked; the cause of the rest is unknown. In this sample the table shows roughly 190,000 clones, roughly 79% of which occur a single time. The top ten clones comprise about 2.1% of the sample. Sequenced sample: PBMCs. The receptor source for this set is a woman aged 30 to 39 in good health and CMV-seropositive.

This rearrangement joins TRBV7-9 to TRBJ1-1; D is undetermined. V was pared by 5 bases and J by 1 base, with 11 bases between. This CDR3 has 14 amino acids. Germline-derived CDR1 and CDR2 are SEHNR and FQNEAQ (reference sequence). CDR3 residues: CASSPGYRNTEAFF. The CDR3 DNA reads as TGTGCCAGCAGCCCGGGATACCGGAACACTGAAGCTTTCTTT.

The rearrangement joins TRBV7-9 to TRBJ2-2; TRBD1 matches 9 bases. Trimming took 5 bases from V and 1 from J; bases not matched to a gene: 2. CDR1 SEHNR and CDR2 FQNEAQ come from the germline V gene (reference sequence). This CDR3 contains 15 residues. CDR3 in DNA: TGTGCCAGCAGCGGGACAGGGTGGAACACCGGGGAGCTGTTTTTT. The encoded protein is CASSGTGWNTGELFF. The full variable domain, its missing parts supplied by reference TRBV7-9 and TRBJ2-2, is DTGVSQNPRHKITKRGQNVTFRCDPISEHNRLYWYRQTLGQGPEFLTYFQNEAQLEKSRLLSDRFSAERPKGSFSTLEIQRTEQGDSAMYLCASSGTGWNTGELFFGEGSRLTVL.

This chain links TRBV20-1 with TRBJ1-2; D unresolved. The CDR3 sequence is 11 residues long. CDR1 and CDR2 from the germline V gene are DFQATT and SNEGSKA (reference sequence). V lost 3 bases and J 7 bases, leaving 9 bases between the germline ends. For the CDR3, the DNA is TGCAGTGCTAGTTTTGGGCCTGGCTACACCTTC. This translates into CSASFGPGYTF.

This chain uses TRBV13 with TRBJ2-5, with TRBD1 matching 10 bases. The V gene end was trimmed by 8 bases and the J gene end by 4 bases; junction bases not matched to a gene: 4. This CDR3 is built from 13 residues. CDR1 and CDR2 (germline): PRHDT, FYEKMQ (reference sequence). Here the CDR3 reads CASGGDRGETQYF. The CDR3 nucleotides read TGTGCCAGCGGCGGGGACAGGGGAGAGACCCAGTACTTC.

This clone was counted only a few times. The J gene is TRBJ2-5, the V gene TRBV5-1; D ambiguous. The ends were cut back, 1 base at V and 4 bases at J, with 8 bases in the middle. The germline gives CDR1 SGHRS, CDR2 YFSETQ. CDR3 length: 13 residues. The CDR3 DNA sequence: TGCGCCAGCAGCTTGCGACAATCAGAGACCCAGTACTTC. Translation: CASSLRQSETQYF. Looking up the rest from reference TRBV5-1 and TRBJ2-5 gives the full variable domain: KAGVTQTPRYLIKTRGQQVTLSCSPISGHRSVSWYQQTPGQGLQFLFEYFSETQRNKGNFPGRFSGRQFSNSRSEMNVSTLELGDSALYLCASSLRQSETQYFGPGTRLLVL.

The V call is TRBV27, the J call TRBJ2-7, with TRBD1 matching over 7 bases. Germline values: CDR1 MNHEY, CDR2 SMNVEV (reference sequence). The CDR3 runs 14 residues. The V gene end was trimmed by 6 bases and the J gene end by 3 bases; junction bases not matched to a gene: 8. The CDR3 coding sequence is TGTGCCAGCAGCTCAGCCCCAGGGGGCTACGAGCAGTACTTC. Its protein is CASSSAPGGYEQYF.

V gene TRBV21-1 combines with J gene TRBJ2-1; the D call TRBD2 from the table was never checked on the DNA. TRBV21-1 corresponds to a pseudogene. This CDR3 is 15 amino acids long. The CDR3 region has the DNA TGTGCCAGCAGCAAAGTCACGGGTCGCGTCCATGAGCAGTTCTTC. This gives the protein CASSKVTGRVHEQFF.

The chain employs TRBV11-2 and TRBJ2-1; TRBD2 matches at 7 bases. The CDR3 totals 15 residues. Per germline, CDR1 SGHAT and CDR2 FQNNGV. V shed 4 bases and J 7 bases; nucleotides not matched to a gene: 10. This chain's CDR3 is CASSSRGGRSNEQFF. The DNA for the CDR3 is TGTGCCAGCAGCTCCCGGGGCGGGAGAAGTAATGAGCAGTTCTTC.

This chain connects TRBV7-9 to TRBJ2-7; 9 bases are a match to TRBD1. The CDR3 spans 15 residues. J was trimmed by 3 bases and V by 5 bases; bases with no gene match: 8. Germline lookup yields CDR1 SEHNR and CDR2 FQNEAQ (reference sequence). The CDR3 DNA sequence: TGTGCCAGCAGCCCACGGACAGGGGCCCTCTACGAGCAGTACTTC. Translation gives CASSPRTGALYEQYF. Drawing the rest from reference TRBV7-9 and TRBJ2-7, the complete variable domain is DTGVSQNPRHKITKRGQNVTFRCDPISEHNRLYWYRQTLGQGPEFLTYFQNEAQLEKSRLLSDRFSAERPKGSFSTLEIQRTEQGDSAMYLCASSPRTGALYEQYFGPGTRLTVT.

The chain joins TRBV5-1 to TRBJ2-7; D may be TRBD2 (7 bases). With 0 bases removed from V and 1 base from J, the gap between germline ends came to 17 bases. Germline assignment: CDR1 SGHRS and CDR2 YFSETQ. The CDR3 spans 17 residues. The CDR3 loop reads CASSLDAGAVVSYEQYF. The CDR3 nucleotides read TGCGCCAGCAGCTTGGACGCGGGGGCCGTTGTGTCCTACGAGCAGTACTTC.

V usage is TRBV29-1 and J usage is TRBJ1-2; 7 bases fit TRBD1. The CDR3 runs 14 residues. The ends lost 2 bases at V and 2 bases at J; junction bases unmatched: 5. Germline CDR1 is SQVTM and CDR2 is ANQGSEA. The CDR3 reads CSVESRTGNYGYTF. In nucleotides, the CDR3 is TGCAGCGTTGAATCGCGGACAGGAAACTATGGCTACACCTTC.

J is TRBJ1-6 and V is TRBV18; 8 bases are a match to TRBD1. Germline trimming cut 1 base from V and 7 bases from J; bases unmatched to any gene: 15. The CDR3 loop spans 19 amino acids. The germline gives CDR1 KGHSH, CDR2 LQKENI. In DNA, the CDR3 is TGTGCCAGCTCACCACGCCCGGCCAGGGGGCGAAACGGCAATTCACCCCTCCACTTT. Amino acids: CASSPRPARGRNGNSPLHF. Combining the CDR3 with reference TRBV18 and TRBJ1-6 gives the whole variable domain NAGVMQNPRHLVRRRGQEARLRCSPMKGHSHVYWYRQLPEEGLKFMVYLQKENIIDESGMPKERFSAEFPKEGPSILRIQQVVRGDSAAYFCASSPRPARGRNGNSPLHFGNGTRLTVT.

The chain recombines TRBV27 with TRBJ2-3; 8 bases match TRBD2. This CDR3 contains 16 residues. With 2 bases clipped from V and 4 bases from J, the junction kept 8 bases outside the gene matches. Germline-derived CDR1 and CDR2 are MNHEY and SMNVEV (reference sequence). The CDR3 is CASSLVGGGFADTQYF. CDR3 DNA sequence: TGTGCCAGCAGTTTAGTCGGGGGGGGCTTCGCAGATACGCAGTATTTT.

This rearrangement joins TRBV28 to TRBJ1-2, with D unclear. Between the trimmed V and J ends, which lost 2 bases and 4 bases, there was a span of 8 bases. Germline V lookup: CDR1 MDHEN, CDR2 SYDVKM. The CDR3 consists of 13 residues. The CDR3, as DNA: TGTGCCAGCAGTTTAGTAGACTCCTATGGCTACACCTTC. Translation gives CASSLVDSYGYTF.

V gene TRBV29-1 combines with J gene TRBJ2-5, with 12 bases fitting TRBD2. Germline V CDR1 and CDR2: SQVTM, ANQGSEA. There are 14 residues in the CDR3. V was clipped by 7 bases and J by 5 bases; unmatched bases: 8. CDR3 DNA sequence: TGCAGCGGCGGGACTAGCGGGCGAGGGGAGACCCAGTACTTC. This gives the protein CSGGTSGRGETQYF. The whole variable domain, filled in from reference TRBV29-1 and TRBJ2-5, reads SAVISQKPSRDICQRGTSLTIQCQVDSQVTMMFWYRQQPGQSLTLIATANQGSEATYESGFVIDKFPISRPNLTFSTLTVSNMSPEDSSIYLCSGGTSGRGETQYFGPGTRLLVL.

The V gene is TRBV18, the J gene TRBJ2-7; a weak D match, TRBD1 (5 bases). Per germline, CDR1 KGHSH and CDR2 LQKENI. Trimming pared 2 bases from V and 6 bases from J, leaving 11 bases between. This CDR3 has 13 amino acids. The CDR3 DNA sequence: TGTGCCAGCTCACCAAATGGGGCTGGCGAGCAGTACTTC. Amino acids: CASSPNGAGEQYF.

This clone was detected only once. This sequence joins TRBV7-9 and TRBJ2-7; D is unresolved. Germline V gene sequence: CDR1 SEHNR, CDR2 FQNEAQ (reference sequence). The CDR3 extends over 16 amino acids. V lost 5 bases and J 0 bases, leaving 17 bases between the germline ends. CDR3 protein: CASSPRPSQASYEQYF. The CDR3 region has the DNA TGTGCCAGCAGCCCCCGACCCTCCCAGGCCTCCTACGAGCAGTACTTC.

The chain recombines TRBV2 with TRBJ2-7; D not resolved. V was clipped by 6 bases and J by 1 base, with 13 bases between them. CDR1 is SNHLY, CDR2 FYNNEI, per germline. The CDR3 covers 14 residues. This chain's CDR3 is CASRFTGASYEQYF. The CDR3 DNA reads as TGTGCCAGCAGATTCACCGGAGCGTCCTACGAGCAGTACTTC.

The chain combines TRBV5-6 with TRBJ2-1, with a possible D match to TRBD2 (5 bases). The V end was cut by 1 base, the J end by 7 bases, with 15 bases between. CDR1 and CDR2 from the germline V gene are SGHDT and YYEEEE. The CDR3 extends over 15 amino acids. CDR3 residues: CASSLSTTLGNEQFF. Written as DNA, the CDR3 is TGTGCCAGCAGCTTGTCGACTACCCTCGGGAATGAGCAGTTCTTC.

The CDR3 DNA sequence: TGTGCCAGCAGCCAAGCGGTGGGAGGGAGCACCGGGGAGCTGTTTTTT. It specifies CASSQAVGGSTGELFF. The chain links TRBV4-2 to TRBJ2-2; 7 bases align to TRBD2. Germline CDR1 is LGHNA and CDR2 is YNFKEQ. The CDR3 spans 16 residues. The V segment lost 1 base and the J segment 4 bases; nucleotides outside the gene matches: 6.

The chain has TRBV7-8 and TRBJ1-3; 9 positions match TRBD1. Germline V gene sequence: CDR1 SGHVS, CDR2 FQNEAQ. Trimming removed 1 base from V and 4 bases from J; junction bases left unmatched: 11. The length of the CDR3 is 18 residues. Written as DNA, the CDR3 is TGTGCCAGCAGCTTAGGGTACAGGGGGCAAAGACGGGGAAACACCATATATTTT. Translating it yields CASSLGYRGQRRGNTIYF.